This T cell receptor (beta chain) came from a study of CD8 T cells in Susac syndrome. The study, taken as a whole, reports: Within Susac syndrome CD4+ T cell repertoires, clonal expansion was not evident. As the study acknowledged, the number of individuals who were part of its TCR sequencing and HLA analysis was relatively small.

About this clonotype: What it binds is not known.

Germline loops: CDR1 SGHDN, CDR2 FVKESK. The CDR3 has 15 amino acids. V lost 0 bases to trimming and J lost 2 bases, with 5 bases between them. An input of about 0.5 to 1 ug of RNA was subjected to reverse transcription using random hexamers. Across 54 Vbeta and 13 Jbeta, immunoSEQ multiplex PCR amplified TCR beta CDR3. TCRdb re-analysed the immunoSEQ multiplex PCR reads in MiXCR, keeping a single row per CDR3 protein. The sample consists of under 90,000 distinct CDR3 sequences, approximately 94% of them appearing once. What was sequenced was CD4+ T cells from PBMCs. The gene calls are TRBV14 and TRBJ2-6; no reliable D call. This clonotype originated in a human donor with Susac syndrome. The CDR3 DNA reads TGTGCCAGCAGCCAAGATTCCCCTGGGGCCAACGTCCTGACTTTC. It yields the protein CASSQDSPGANVLTF.